These T cell receptor beta chains were read from a single sample in a study of T cells after yellow fever vaccination. TCRdb processed the 5' RACE reads anew with MiXCR; each CDR3 protein has one entry. The sample consists of about 510,000 distinct CDR3 sequences, about a fifth of them appearing once. This specimen was PBMCs, taken more than 20 days after the first yellow fever vaccination. The source of these receptors is a man aged 18 to 29 who received the YFV17D yellow fever vaccine. The CDR3 runs from the conserved cysteine through the conserved F or W. D genes are given only for firm matches. A clone size is listed for some rows: how often the clone was seen (once, few, many), or a class if it is expanded.

v_call: TRBV6-1; j_call: TRBJ1-5; d_call: -; clone_size: -; cdr3_aa: CASHWGRNSNQPQHF; cdr3_nt: TGTGCCAGCCACTGGGGGCGGAATAGCAATCAGCCCCAGCATTTT
v_call: TRBV18; j_call: TRBJ2-5; d_call: TRBD1; clone_size: -; cdr3_aa: CASSPQETGGTETQYF; cdr3_nt: TGTGCCAGCTCACCACAAGAGACAGGGGGCACGGAGACCCAGTACTTC
v_call: TRBV4-3; j_call: TRBJ2-3; d_call: -; clone_size: -; cdr3_aa: CASSQDGGGQGGDTQYF; cdr3_nt: TGCGCCAGCAGCCAAGATGGAGGAGGGCAGGGAGGAGATACGCAGTATTTT
v_call: TRBV2; j_call: TRBJ1-5; d_call: -; clone_size: many; cdr3_aa: CASNDFGNQPQHF; cdr3_nt: TGTGCCAGCAATGATTTTGGCAATCAGCCCCAGCATTTT
v_call: TRBV15; j_call: TRBJ2-1; d_call: TRBD2; clone_size: few; cdr3_aa: CATSRGSGAYNEQFF; cdr3_nt: TGTGCCACCAGCAGAGGAAGCGGGGCATACAATGAGCAGTTCTTC
v_call: TRBV29-1; j_call: TRBJ1-2; d_call: TRBD1; clone_size: -; cdr3_aa: CSSRTGGDGYTF; cdr3_nt: TGCAGCTCAAGAACAGGGGGAGATGGCTACACCTTC
v_call: TRBV10-3; j_call: TRBJ1-1; d_call: -; clone_size: -; cdr3_aa: CAIRGTGSGEAFF; cdr3_nt: TGTGCCATCAGGGGGACCGGGTCGGGTGAAGCTTTCTTT
v_call: TRBV29-1; j_call: TRBJ2-3; d_call: -; clone_size: -; cdr3_aa: CSVEEGGADTQYF; cdr3_nt: TGCAGCGTTGAAGAGGGGGGCGCAGATACGCAGTATTTT
v_call: TRBV5-1; j_call: TRBJ2-5; d_call: TRBD2; clone_size: few; cdr3_aa: CASSVGLAGGNQETQYF; cdr3_nt: TGCGCCAGCAGCGTGGGACTAGCGGGGGGCAACCAAGAGACCCAGTACTTC
v_call: TRBV7-2; j_call: TRBJ2-3; d_call: -; clone_size: many; cdr3_aa: CASSLAGVTDTQYF; cdr3_nt: TGTGCCAGCAGCTTAGCCGGGGTCACAGATACGCAGTATTTT
v_call: TRBV12-3/TRBV12-4; j_call: TRBJ1-4; d_call: TRBD1; clone_size: -; cdr3_aa: CASSPRTGLEKLFF; cdr3_nt: TGTGCCAGCAGTCCACGGACAGGGCTAGAAAAACTGTTTTTT
v_call: TRBV6-2/TRBV6-3; j_call: TRBJ2-3; d_call: -; clone_size: -; cdr3_aa: CASSTPPWMITDTQYF; cdr3_nt: TGTGCCAGCAGTACCCCCCCGTGGATGATCACAGATACGCAGTATTTT
v_call: TRBV7-9; j_call: TRBJ2-3; d_call: -; clone_size: -; cdr3_aa: CASSLVALATDTQYF; cdr3_nt: TGTGCCAGCAGCTTAGTGGCCCTAGCTACAGATACGCAGTATTTT
v_call: TRBV5-1; j_call: TRBJ2-3; d_call: -; clone_size: few; cdr3_aa: CASSLWPASTDTQYF; cdr3_nt: TGCGCCAGCAGCTTGTGGCCCGCCAGCACAGATACGCAGTATTTT
v_call: TRBV29-1; j_call: TRBJ1-2; d_call: -; clone_size: -; cdr3_aa: CSVDRINYGYTF; cdr3_nt: TGCAGCGTTGACAGGATTAACTATGGCTACACCTTC
v_call: TRBV7-6; j_call: TRBJ1-4; d_call: -; clone_size: -; cdr3_aa: CASSLDPRAGSRIEKLFF; cdr3_nt: TGTGCCAGCAGCTTAGACCCGAGGGCGGGCTCACGGATTGAAAAACTGTTTTTT
v_call: TRBV27; j_call: TRBJ1-2; d_call: -; clone_size: -; cdr3_aa: CASSRTYSSLYGYTF; cdr3_nt: TGTGCCAGCAGTCGAACATACTCCAGCCTCTATGGCTACACCTTC
v_call: TRBV7-9; j_call: TRBJ1-2; d_call: TRBD1; clone_size: few; cdr3_aa: CASTNWDRGPNGYTF; cdr3_nt: TGTGCCAGCACCAACTGGGACAGGGGACCCAATGGCTACACCTTC
v_call: TRBV4-2; j_call: TRBJ2-3; d_call: TRBD2; clone_size: -; cdr3_aa: CASSRPRTSGGEGTQYF; cdr3_nt: TGTGCCAGCAGCCGGCCACGGACTAGCGGGGGGGAAGGTACGCAGTATTTT
v_call: TRBV6-5; j_call: TRBJ2-7; d_call: -; clone_size: -; cdr3_aa: CASSYPRQDNEQYF; cdr3_nt: TGTGCCAGCAGTTACCCAAGACAGGATAACGAGCAGTACTTC
v_call: TRBV11-2; j_call: TRBJ1-2; d_call: TRBD1; clone_size: few; cdr3_aa: CASRSPGQGLVHGYTF; cdr3_nt: TGTGCCAGCAGATCCCCGGGACAGGGGTTAGTTCATGGCTACACCTTC
v_call: TRBV12-3/TRBV12-4; j_call: TRBJ2-3; d_call: TRBD1; clone_size: -; cdr3_aa: CTISHPYADRGNTDTQYF; cdr3_nt: TGTACCATCAGTCACCCTTACGCGGACAGGGGAAACACAGATACGCAGTATTTT